This T cell receptor (beta chain) was identified during a study of blood T cell repertoires in COVID-19. In the study's own analysis: Nucleated cell counts were estimated from reference gene primer amplification. TCRdb keeps only in-frame clones here, not all; method: immunoSEQ multiplex PCR. V, J and clone size derive from that table, while D and trimming were established from the DNA sequence. The sample yields approximately 120,000 clones, 70% to 90% seen once. This CDR3 comprises 13 residues. Trimming cost V 2 bases and J 4 bases, with 8 bases left between them. Germline loops: CDR1 SGHRS, CDR2 YFSETQ.

Sequenced sample: peripheral blood. V usage is TRBV5-1 and J usage is TRBJ2-3; D is perhaps TRBD1 (5 bases). The receptor's source is a woman in her 50s who had recovered from COVID-19. CDR3 protein: CASSLTGADTQYF. The CDR3 DNA sequence: TGCGCCAGCAGCTTAACAGGAGCAGATACGCAGTATTTT.